Below, 22 T cell receptor beta chains from the same sample are listed, as sequenced in a study of cytomegalovirus exposure and HLA in healthy donors. Vbeta (60) and Jbeta (13) primers were used in the PCR. TCRdb keeps only in-frame clones here, not all; method: immunoSEQ multiplex PCR. Among 150,000 or so clones listed, 70% to 80% were seen once. The sequenced material came from PBMCs. The receptors here all came from a woman in her sixties or seventies in good health and CMV-seropositive.

This clone was counted between two and nine times. The chain employs TRBV25-1 and TRBJ2-2, with TRBD2 matching over 10 bases. The V gene end was trimmed by 3 bases and the J gene end by 6 bases; junction bases not matched to a gene: 4. This CDR3 comprises 15 residues. CDR1 is MGHDK and CDR2 is SYGVNS in the germline V gene. The CDR3 bases are TGTGCCAGCAGTGAGAGCGGGAGGGCCCCCGGGGAGCTGTTTTTT. Protein sequence: CASSESGRAPGELFF.

This clone was observed a handful of times. Other DNA sequences in the same sample also yield this CDR3. The chain is built from TRBV18 and TRBJ1-1; a possible D gene is TRBD1 (6 bases). Looked up from germline, CDR1 is KGHSH and CDR2 is LQKENI. The CDR3 is 14 amino acids. Trimming removed 1 base from V and 3 bases from J, with 9 bases in between. The DNA of the CDR3 is TGTGCCAGCTCACCACTACAGGGAGACACTGAAGCTTTCTTT. Translation: CASSPLQGDTEAFF.

The chain links TRBV19 to TRBJ1-1; D remains ambiguous. Trimming took 6 bases from V and 0 from J, leaving 20 bases between them. Germline values: CDR1 LNHDA, CDR2 SQIVND (reference sequence). The CDR3 covers 17 residues. The CDR3: CASRVESTGSMNTEAFF. In nucleotides, the CDR3 is TGTGCCAGTAGGGTGGAGTCAACTGGGAGCATGAACACTGAAGCTTTCTTT. The whole variable domain, remainder taken from reference TRBV19 and TRBJ1-1, is DGGITQSPKYLFRKEGQNVTLSCEQNLNHDAMYWYRQDPGQGLRLIYYSQIVNDFQKGDIAEGYSVSREKKESFPLTVTSAQKNPTAFYLCASRVESTGSMNTEAFFGQGTRLTVV.

This chain connects TRBV28 to TRBJ1-2; D might be TRBD1 (6 bases). The CDR3 is 14 amino acids. Per the germline V gene, CDR1 is MDHEN and CDR2 is SYDVKM. V lost 5 bases and J 6 bases, leaving 16 bases between the germline ends. CDR3 sequence reads: CASSPGDMGDGYTF. The CDR3 coding sequence is TGTGCCAGCAGTCCCGGGGACATGGGAGATGGCTACACCTTC.

The chain recombines TRBV5-1 with TRBJ1-1; 8 nucleotides agree with TRBD1. This CDR3 contains 15 residues. From germline, CDR1 is SGHRS and CDR2 YFSETQ. Unmatched junction bases numbered 5, after V lost 3 bases and J lost 1 base. The CDR3 DNA sequence: TGCGCCAGCAGCTCGGACAGGGCGGGGAACACTGAAGCTTTCTTT. This translates into CASSSDRAGNTEAFF.

The J gene is TRBJ2-3, the V gene TRBV2, with D maybe TRBD2 (6 bases). The V end lost 4 bases, the J end lost 0 bases, and 20 bases lay between the germline ends. Germline loops: CDR1 SNHLY, CDR2 FYNNEI. The CDR3 is 18 amino acids. CDR3 bases: TGTGCCAGCAGTGGTAAAGCGGGCCACCGATCTAGCACAGATACGCAGTATTTT. It codes for CASSGKAGHRSSTDTQYF.

The chain couples TRBV2 to TRBJ2-1; 12 bases match TRBD2. Germline lookup yields CDR1 SNHLY and CDR2 FYNNEI. J was trimmed by 1 base and V by 5 bases; bases with no gene match: 3. The CDR3 consists of 16 residues. CDR3 sequence: CASSPGLAGSYNEQFF. Here the CDR3 DNA reads TGTGCCAGCAGTCCAGGACTAGCGGGGTCCTACAATGAGCAGTTCTTC.

This clone has just a few counts. The chain couples TRBV11-3 to TRBJ2-2, with D perhaps TRBD2 (5 bases). The CDR3 consists of 17 residues. Germline V gene lookup returns CDR1 SGHNT and CDR2 YENEEA. Trimming stripped 4 bases from V and 4 bases from J, with 19 bases between. The CDR3 DNA is TGTGCCAGCAGCTCCTTTGCGAGCGGAGACGTCACCGGGGAGCTGTTTTTT. Its translation is CASSSFASGDVTGELFF.

The chain is built from TRBV5-3 and TRBJ2-7, with D possibly matching TRBD2 (6 bases). TRBV5-3 falls under the ORF class, with uncertain function. Trimming pared 4 bases from V and 0 bases from J, leaving 11 bases between. The CDR3 totals 14 residues. The CDR3 DNA is TGTGCCAGAAGCCAGGACTACCTCTCCTACGAGCAGTACTTC. Its translation: CARSQDYLSYEQYF.

The chain couples TRBV28 to TRBJ1-4; 7 nucleotides agree with TRBD1. The V gene end was trimmed by 10 bases and the J gene end by 13 bases; junction bases not matched to a gene: 15. The CDR3 spans 13 residues. Germline CDR1 is MDHEN and CDR2 is SYDVKM. CDR3 loop: CATIDRAVQLLFF. The DNA for the CDR3 is TGTGCCACCATAGACAGGGCGGTCCAACTACTGTTTTTT.

This clone was detected ten times or more. CDR3 sequence: CASSYSLLTGELFF. CDR3 coding DNA: TGTGCCAGCAGTTACTCCCTACTGACCGGGGAGCTGTTTTTT. V and J are TRBV6-5 and TRBJ2-2; D not resolved. The CDR3 is 14 residues long. V lost 0 bases to trimming and J lost 5 bases, with 7 bases between them. Germline loops: CDR1 MNHEY, CDR2 SVGAGI.

The genes are TRBV13 and TRBJ2-3; the match to TRBD2 covers 12 bases. Germline V gene data show CDR1 as PRHDT and CDR2 as FYEKMQ (reference sequence). Trimming took 5 bases from V and 5 from J; bases not matched to a gene: 5. This CDR3 is built from 15 residues. The CDR3, as DNA: TGTGCCAGCAGCCTCTCTAGCGGGGGGGGAGATACGCAGTATTTT. Protein product: CASSLSSGGGDTQYF.

This clone was counted a few times. The chain carries TRBV28 and TRBJ1-5; possible D gene TRBD1, 5 bases. Per germline, CDR1 MDHEN and CDR2 SYDVKM. The CDR3 is made up of 13 amino acids. CDR3 residues: CASGGLGNQPQHF. CDR3 in DNA: TGTGCTTCCGGGGGATTAGGAAATCAGCCCCAGCATTTT.

This clone occurred a few times. The chain is built from TRBV27 and TRBJ1-1; TRBD1 aligns across 11 bases. After removal of 6 bases from V and 3 bases from J, the junction contained 6 bases not matched to a gene. Germline V gives CDR1 MNHEY, CDR2 SMNVEV (reference sequence). The CDR3 has 15 amino acids. The CDR3 nucleotides read TGTGCCAGCAGGGGACAGGGGGACATATACACTGAAGCTTTCTTT. This sequence encodes CASRGQGDIYTEAFF.

The V gene is TRBV7-3, the J gene TRBJ2-3; D is undetermined. The V end was cut by 4 bases, the J end by 3 bases, with 8 bases between. This CDR3 spans 13 amino acids. Germline lookup yields CDR1 SGHTA and CDR2 FQGTGA. The CDR3 DNA is TGTGCCAGCAGCTCGGGTCGGACAGATACGCAGTATTTT. The encoded protein is CASSSGRTDTQYF.

This chain links TRBV18 with TRBJ2-7; 8 bases are a match to TRBD1. The CDR3 has 14 residues. The J segment lost 7 bases and the V segment lost 1 base, leaving 6 bases of the junction unmatched. In germline, CDR1 is KGHSH, CDR2 LQKENI. This CDR3 is CASSPLSGGGEQYF. CDR3 in DNA: TGTGCCAGCTCACCACTGTCAGGGGGCGGGGAGCAGTACTTC.

This clone has only a few counts. The V call is TRBV10-3, the J call TRBJ2-3; 11 bases agree with TRBD2. The germline gives CDR1 ENHRY, CDR2 SYGVKD. The trim removed 4 bases at V and 1 base at J, leaving 4 bases unmatched. The CDR3 consists of 16 residues. CDR3 amino acids: CAISAPGLAGTDTQYF. The CDR3 DNA is TGTGCCATCAGTGCACCGGGACTAGCGGGCACAGATACGCAGTATTTT.

The chain couples TRBV19 to TRBJ2-7; a weak D match, TRBD2 (5 bases). Trimming stripped 1 base from V and 0 bases from J, with 10 bases between. CDR3 length equals 15 residues. Per germline, CDR1 LNHDA and CDR2 SQIVND (reference sequence). The CDR3 protein is CASSIGLLVSYEQYF. The CDR3, as DNA: TGTGCCAGTAGTATAGGCTTACTAGTCTCCTACGAGCAGTACTTC.

This chain connects TRBV6-4 to TRBJ2-1, with TRBD2 matching 9 bases. The V gene's germline CDR1 is MRHNA and CDR2 SNTAGT. Trimming at V came to 6 bases and at J to 9 bases, leaving 6 bases not matched to a gene. There are 13 residues in the CDR3. CDR3: CASSPGLAFEQFF. In DNA, the CDR3 is TGTGCCAGCAGCCCGGGACTAGCTTTTGAGCAGTTCTTC.

This chain's CDR3 is CASSDRKKSQHF. For the CDR3, the DNA is TGCGCCAGCAGCGACAGGAAGAAGTCCCAGCATTTT. This sequence joins TRBV10-2 and TRBJ1-5, with D possibly being TRBD1 (6 bases). CDR3 length: 12 residues. V dropped 6 bases and J dropped 11 bases, with 14 bases sitting between them. Germline CDR1 and CDR2: WSHSY and SAAADI.

This chain uses TRBV7-8 with TRBJ1-1; 8 bases align to TRBD1. This CDR3 has 16 amino acids. The V gene's germline CDR1 is SGHVS and CDR2 FQNEAQ. V was pared by 0 bases and J by 2 bases, with 5 bases of the junction left unmatched. CDR3 DNA sequence: TGTGCCAGCAGCTTAGCCGGGACAGGCCTAAACACTGAAGCTTTCTTT. Translating it yields CASSLAGTGLNTEAFF. Combining the CDR3 with reference TRBV7-8 and TRBJ1-1 gives the whole variable domain GAGVSQSPRYKVAKRGQDVALRCDPISGHVSLFWYQQALGQGPEFLTYFQNEAQLDKSGLPSDRFFAERPEGSVSTLKIQRTQQEDSAVYLCASSLAGTGLNTEAFFGQGTRLTVV.

The chain employs TRBV18 and TRBJ2-3, with 7 bases lining up with TRBD1. Germline CDR1 is KGHSH and CDR2 is LQKENI. J gave up 4 bases and V 4 bases, and 2 bases lay outside the gene matches. CDR3 length equals 13 residues. CDR3 sequence: CASSQGAADTQYF. The CDR3 bases are TGTGCCAGCTCACAGGGGGCTGCAGATACGCAGTATTTT.